The source of this TCR beta chain is a study of T-cell memory formation after mild COVID-19. Turning to the study itself: TCR clusters largely stayed donor specific.

TCRdb re-called the 5' RACE reads with MiXCR, one entry per CDR3 protein. The sample lists some 210,000 distinct CDR3 sequences; approximately 30% were seen once. Overall study findings and caveats: Day 15 to 85 contracting clones showed balanced CD4/CD8; later expanders leaned CD4+.

The sample holds a few counts of this clonotype. The antigen remains undetermined. This CDR3 contains 11 residues. The germline gives CDR1 LNHNV, CDR2 YYDKDF (reference sequence). Trimming at V came to 5 bases and at J to 14 bases, leaving 3 bases not matched to a gene. The rearrangement links TRBV15 to TRBJ2-2, with 9 nucleotides matching TRBD1. The sample consisted of PBMCs or a T cell subset sorted from them (not recorded which). The receptor's source is an adult woman who had mild COVID-19 (a few samples of this study predate the infection). Cell type and time point are not known. CDR3 sequence reads: CATSGTGRLFF. In DNA, the CDR3 is TGTGCCACCAGCGGGACAGGGAGACTGTTTTTT.